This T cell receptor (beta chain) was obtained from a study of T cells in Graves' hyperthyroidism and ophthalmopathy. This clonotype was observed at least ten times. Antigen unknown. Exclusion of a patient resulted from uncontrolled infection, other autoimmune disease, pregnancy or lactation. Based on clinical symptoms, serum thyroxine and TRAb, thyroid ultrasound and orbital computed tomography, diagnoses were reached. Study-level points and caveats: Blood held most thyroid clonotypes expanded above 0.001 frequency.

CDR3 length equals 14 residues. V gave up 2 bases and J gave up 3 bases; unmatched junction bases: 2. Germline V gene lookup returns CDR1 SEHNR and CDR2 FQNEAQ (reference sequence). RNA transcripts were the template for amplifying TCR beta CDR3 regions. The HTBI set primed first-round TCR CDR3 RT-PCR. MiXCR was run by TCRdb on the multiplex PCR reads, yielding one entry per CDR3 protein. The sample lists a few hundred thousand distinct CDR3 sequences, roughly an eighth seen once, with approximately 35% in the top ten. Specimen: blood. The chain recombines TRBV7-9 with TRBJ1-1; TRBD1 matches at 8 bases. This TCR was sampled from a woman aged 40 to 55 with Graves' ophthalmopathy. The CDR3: CASSLTGGHTEAFF. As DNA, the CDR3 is TGTGCCAGCAGCTTAACAGGGGGTCACACTGAAGCTTTCTTT.